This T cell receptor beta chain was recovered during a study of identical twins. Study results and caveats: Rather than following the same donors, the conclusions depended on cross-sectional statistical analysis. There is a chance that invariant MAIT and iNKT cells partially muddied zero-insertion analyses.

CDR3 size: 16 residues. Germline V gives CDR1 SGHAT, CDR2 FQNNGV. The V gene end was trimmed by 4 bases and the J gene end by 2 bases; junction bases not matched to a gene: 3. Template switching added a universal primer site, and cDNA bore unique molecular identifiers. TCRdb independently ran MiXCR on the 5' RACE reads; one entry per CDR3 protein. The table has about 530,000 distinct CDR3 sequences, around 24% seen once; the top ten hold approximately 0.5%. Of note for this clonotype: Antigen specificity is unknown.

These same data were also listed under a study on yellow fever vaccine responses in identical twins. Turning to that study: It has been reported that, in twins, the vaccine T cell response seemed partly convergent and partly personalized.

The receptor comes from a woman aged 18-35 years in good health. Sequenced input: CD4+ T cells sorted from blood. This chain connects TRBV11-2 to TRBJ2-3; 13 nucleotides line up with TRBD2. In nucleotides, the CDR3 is TGTGCCAGCAGCTGGGGGACTAGCGGGAACACAGATACGCAGTATTTT. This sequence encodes CASSWGTSGNTDTQYF.